These T cell receptor beta chains were read from a single sample in a study of blood T cell repertoires in COVID-19. TCRdb's copy holds only in-frame clones and misses some; the assay was immunoSEQ multiplex PCR. The data hold some 200,000 clones, with less than 90% observed a single time. Sequences were obtained from peripheral blood. These receptors were obtained from a woman aged 80 or over with active or convalescent COVID-19. The CDR3 runs from the conserved cysteine through the conserved F or W. The order of the fields is J gene, clone size, D gene, V gene, CDR3 DNA, CDR3 protein. The D gene is left open where the match is weak. Not all rows give a size; the values are once, few, many and, for expanded clones, a class.

J gene: TRBJ1-2
clone size: once
D gene: TRBD1
V gene: TRBV6-5
CDR3 DNA: TGTGCCAGCAGTTACAGAATCGACAGGGACTATGGCTACACCTTC
CDR3 protein: CASSYRIDRDYGYTF

J gene: TRBJ1-3
clone size: NA
D gene: NA
V gene: TRBV4-3
CDR3 DNA: TGCGCCAGCAGCCCCGGGGCGGGGGGAAACACCATATATTTT
CDR3 protein: CASSPGAGGNTIYF

J gene: TRBJ2-7
clone size: few
D gene: NA
V gene: TRBV28
CDR3 DNA: TGTGCCAGCAGTTCTCCAGCGGGCAGCTCCTACGAGCAGTACTTC
CDR3 protein: CASSSPAGSSYEQYF

J gene: TRBJ2-1
clone size: NA
D gene: TRBD2
V gene: TRBV6-2/TRBV6-3
CDR3 DNA: TGTGCCAGCAGTCCCGGGGGGGCCCGGACCTTTTGCCTCTTC
CDR3 protein: CASSPGGARTFCLF

J gene: TRBJ2-1
clone size: few
D gene: NA
V gene: TRBV27
CDR3 DNA: TGTGCCAGCAGACCAACAGGGAGGGGCAATGAGCAGTTCTTC
CDR3 protein: CASRPTGRGNEQFF

J gene: TRBJ2-7
clone size: NA
D gene: TRBD1
V gene: TRBV7-2
CDR3 DNA: TGTGCCAGCAGCTTAGAGGACAGGCCCTCCTACGAGCAGTACTTC
CDR3 protein: CASSLEDRPSYEQYF

J gene: TRBJ1-2
clone size: NA
D gene: TRBD1
V gene: TRBV12-3/TRBV12-4
CDR3 DNA: TGTGCCTGTAGGCGGACAGGGGGGACGGGCTACACCTTC
CDR3 protein: CACRRTGGTGYTF

J gene: TRBJ2-2
clone size: NA
D gene: NA
V gene: TRBV2
CDR3 DNA: TGTGCCAGCAGACCGACTAGAATGAACACCGGGGAGCTGTTTTTT
CDR3 protein: CASRPTRMNTGELFF

J gene: TRBJ2-1
clone size: NA
D gene: TRBD2
V gene: TRBV5-4
CDR3 DNA: TGTGCCAGCAGCTCCGGGACTAGCGGCTACAATGAGCAGTTCTTC
CDR3 protein: CASSSGTSGYNEQFF

J gene: TRBJ2-7
clone size: NA
D gene: TRBD1
V gene: TRBV28
CDR3 DNA: TGTGCCAGCAGTTTCAGAATCGACAGGGATCCTAACTTC
CDR3 protein: CASSFRIDRDPNF

J gene: TRBJ2-5
clone size: NA
D gene: TRBD2
V gene: TRBV7-8
CDR3 DNA: TGTGCCAAAGCCGGGACTACGGGGGAGACCCAGTACTTC
CDR3 protein: CAKAGTTGETQYF

J gene: TRBJ1-1
clone size: NA
D gene: NA
V gene: TRBV5-1
CDR3 DNA: TGCGCCAGCAGCCAGCAGGGGCTAAACACTGAAGCTTTCTTT
CDR3 protein: CASSQQGLNTEAFF

J gene: TRBJ2-1
clone size: NA
D gene: NA
V gene: TRBV7-3
CDR3 DNA: TGTGCCAGCAGCTTAGGGTCTCTGCAGGTACAGTTCTTC
CDR3 protein: CASSLGSLQVQFF

J gene: TRBJ2-5
clone size: NA
D gene: NA
V gene: TRBV27
CDR3 DNA: TGTGCCAGCAGTTTATCCTTACTAGATGGAGAGACCCAGTACTTC
CDR3 protein: CASSLSLLDGETQYF

J gene: TRBJ2-7
clone size: NA
D gene: NA
V gene: TRBV27
CDR3 DNA: TGTGCCAGCAGTTTGAAGGGGGGACTATCCTACGAGCAGTACTTC
CDR3 protein: CASSLKGGLSYEQYF

J gene: TRBJ1-1
clone size: once
D gene: NA
V gene: TRBV21-1
CDR3 DNA: TGTGCCAGCAGCAGGACAGTGAAGAAGAACACTGAAGCTTTCTTT
CDR3 protein: CASSRTVKKNTEAFF

J gene: TRBJ1-1
clone size: NA
D gene: TRBD1
V gene: TRBV7-9
CDR3 DNA: TGTGCCAGCACCTCTCAGGGGGGCACTGAAGCTTTCTTT
CDR3 protein: CASTSQGGTEAFF

J gene: TRBJ2-2
clone size: NA
D gene: NA
V gene: TRBV18
CDR3 DNA: TGTGCCAGCTTACATTTAAAAGGAGCCGGGGAGCTGTTTTTT
CDR3 protein: CASLHLKGAGELFF

J gene: TRBJ2-2
clone size: NA
D gene: NA
V gene: TRBV30
CDR3 DNA: TGTGCCTGGAGTATGGGTGGAGGGAGTTTCGGCGGGGAGCTGTTTTTT
CDR3 protein: CAWSMGGGSFGGELFF

J gene: TRBJ1-5
clone size: NA
D gene: TRBD1
V gene: TRBV7-2
CDR3 DNA: TGTGCCAGCAGTTCTACTGGGACAGCTAAGCATTTT
CDR3 protein: CASSSTGTAKHF

J gene: TRBJ1-2
clone size: NA
D gene: TRBD1
V gene: TRBV27
CDR3 DNA: TGTGCCAGCAGTGAACAACAGGGGGCACCGACCTTC
CDR3 protein: CASSEQQGAPTF

J gene: TRBJ2-2
clone size: NA
D gene: TRBD2
V gene: TRBV5-4
CDR3 DNA: TGTGCCAGCAGCTCGGGTAGCGGGGGACCGAACACCGGGGAGCTGTTTTTT
CDR3 protein: CASSSGSGGPNTGELFF

J gene: TRBJ2-2
clone size: NA
D gene: TRBD1
V gene: TRBV5-6
CDR3 DNA: TGTGCCAGCAGGACAGGGCTCGGGGAGCTGTTTTTT
CDR3 protein: CASRTGLGELFF

J gene: TRBJ2-3
clone size: NA
D gene: NA
V gene: TRBV4-1
CDR3 DNA: TGCGCCAGCAGCCAAGTAGGCCTAGCTGTCACAGATACGCAGTATTTT
CDR3 protein: CASSQVGLAVTDTQYF

J gene: TRBJ2-3
clone size: NA
D gene: NA
V gene: TRBV30
CDR3 DNA: TGTGCCTGGAGTCCGGGAAGCACAGATACGCAGTATTTT
CDR3 protein: CAWSPGSTDTQYF

J gene: TRBJ1-3
clone size: NA
D gene: TRBD1
V gene: TRBV19
CDR3 DNA: TGTGCCAGTAGCCAAACAGGGGCGTCTGGAAACACCATATATTTT
CDR3 protein: CASSQTGASGNTIYF

J gene: TRBJ1-6
clone size: NA
D gene: NA
V gene: TRBV7-3
CDR3 DNA: TGTGCCAGCAGCTTAAGTGGAGGGGACGGCCTCACCCTCCACTTT
CDR3 protein: CASSLSGGDGLTLHF

J gene: TRBJ1-4
clone size: NA
D gene: NA
V gene: TRBV3-1/TRBV3-2
CDR3 DNA: TGTGCCAGCAGCCAAGGCGGGGGGTCGGGGCTAAATGAAAAACTGTTTTTT
CDR3 protein: CASSQGGGSGLNEKLFF

J gene: TRBJ2-5
clone size: NA
D gene: TRBD2
V gene: TRBV24-1
CDR3 DNA: TGTGCCACCAGTGATCCGGGGGGGAAGACCCAGTACTTC
CDR3 protein: CATSDPGGKTQYF

J gene: TRBJ2-3
clone size: NA
D gene: TRBD2
V gene: TRBV7-2
CDR3 DNA: TGTGCCAGCAGCCCAACTAGCGGACGAGATACGCAGTATTTT
CDR3 protein: CASSPTSGRDTQYF

J gene: TRBJ2-3
clone size: NA
D gene: TRBD1
V gene: TRBV5-1
CDR3 DNA: TGCGCCAGCAGCTCCCGGACAGGGGCAGACACAGATACGCAGTATTTT
CDR3 protein: CASSSRTGADTDTQYF

J gene: TRBJ2-3
clone size: NA
D gene: TRBD2
V gene: TRBV9
CDR3 DNA: TGTGCCAGCAGCCCACGGGAGGACACAGATACGCAGTATTTT
CDR3 protein: CASSPREDTDTQYF

J gene: TRBJ1-1
clone size: NA
D gene: TRBD1
V gene: TRBV4-3
CDR3 DNA: TGCGCCAGCAGCCAGGATGACAGGGACACTGAAGCTTTCTTT
CDR3 protein: CASSQDDRDTEAFF

J gene: TRBJ2-7
clone size: NA
D gene: TRBD2
V gene: TRBV27
CDR3 DNA: TGTGCCAGCAGTTCCTCAGGGGTTGGGACTAGCGGGAGAAGGAACGAGCAGTACTTC
CDR3 protein: CASSSSGVGTSGRRNEQYF

J gene: TRBJ1-1
clone size: NA
D gene: NA
V gene: TRBV6-6
CDR3 DNA: TGTGCCAGCAGGAGGATGGGAGGGGGTGAAGCTTTCTTT
CDR3 protein: CASRRMGGGEAFF

J gene: TRBJ1-4
clone size: NA
D gene: TRBD1
V gene: TRBV7-6
CDR3 DNA: TGTGCCAGCAGCTTGACAGGGGTTAATGAAAAACTGTTTTTT
CDR3 protein: CASSLTGVNEKLFF

J gene: TRBJ1-6
clone size: NA
D gene: TRBD1
V gene: TRBV7-2
CDR3 DNA: TGTGCCAGCAGCCATAGGGGACAGCTTAATTCACCCCTCCACTTT
CDR3 protein: CASSHRGQLNSPLHF

J gene: TRBJ1-3
clone size: NA
D gene: NA
V gene: TRBV21-1
CDR3 DNA: TGTGCCAGCAGCACAACCGAAGGGGACAGGGGAATGAACACCATATATTTT
CDR3 protein: CASSTTEGDRGMNTIYF

J gene: TRBJ2-3
clone size: NA
D gene: TRBD1
V gene: TRBV7-2
CDR3 DNA: TGTGCCAGCAGCTTAGCAGGGGGCGCTCGTTTGGGAGATACGCAGTATTTT
CDR3 protein: CASSLAGGARLGDTQYF

J gene: TRBJ1-4
clone size: NA
D gene: NA
V gene: TRBV7-8
CDR3 DNA: TGTGCCAGCAGCCTTGTCCCGGGGAAGGACGAAAAACTGTTTTTT
CDR3 protein: CASSLVPGKDEKLFF

J gene: TRBJ1-4
clone size: NA
D gene: TRBD1
V gene: TRBV9
CDR3 DNA: TGTGCCAGCAGCGCTCTCGGGACAGATAATGAAAAACTGTTTTTT
CDR3 protein: CASSALGTDNEKLFF

J gene: TRBJ2-3
clone size: NA
D gene: TRBD1
V gene: TRBV28
CDR3 DNA: TGTGCCAGCAGTTTCGGACAGGGCGCAGATACGCAGTATTTT
CDR3 protein: CASSFGQGADTQYF

J gene: TRBJ1-2
clone size: NA
D gene: NA
V gene: TRBV9
CDR3 DNA: TGTGCCAGCAGCGTAGATCCTCGGGGGAACTATGGCTACACCTTC
CDR3 protein: CASSVDPRGNYGYTF

J gene: TRBJ2-3
clone size: NA
D gene: TRBD2
V gene: TRBV5-6
CDR3 DNA: TGTGCCAGCAGCTCGGGAGGGACTAGCGGGGGCTCCTACCTTATAGCGCAGTATTTT
CDR3 protein: CASSSGGTSGGSYLIAQYF

J gene: TRBJ2-7
clone size: NA
D gene: TRBD1
V gene: TRBV7-9
CDR3 DNA: TGTGCCAGCAGCCCGAGAGGGGGCGTCGAGCAGTACTTC
CDR3 protein: CASSPRGGVEQYF

J gene: TRBJ2-7
clone size: NA
D gene: TRBD2
V gene: TRBV9
CDR3 DNA: TGTGCCAGCAGCGCCACCCCGGGGGGGCCCTACGAGCAGTACTTC
CDR3 protein: CASSATPGGPYEQYF

J gene: TRBJ2-1
clone size: NA
D gene: TRBD2
V gene: TRBV3-1/TRBV3-2
CDR3 DNA: TGTGCCAGCAGCCCCACTAGCGGGAGTGGCTATGAGCAGTTCTTC
CDR3 protein: CASSPTSGSGYEQFF

J gene: TRBJ1-2
clone size: NA
D gene: NA
V gene: TRBV19
CDR3 DNA: TGTGCCAGTAGTATATCACTCGGGTCGCTCGAGGCTAACTATGGCTACACCTTC
CDR3 protein: CASSISLGSLEANYGYTF

J gene: TRBJ2-1
clone size: NA
D gene: NA
V gene: TRBV29-1
CDR3 DNA: TGCAGCGCCTCCCGGGAGAAGCAGTTCTTC
CDR3 protein: CSASREKQFF

J gene: TRBJ1-4
clone size: NA
D gene: TRBD1
V gene: TRBV4-2
CDR3 DNA: TGTGCCAGCAGCCAAGCTCAGGGACAGGGTAATGAAAAACTGTTTTTT
CDR3 protein: CASSQAQGQGNEKLFF

J gene: TRBJ2-7
clone size: NA
D gene: TRBD2
V gene: TRBV3-1/TRBV3-2
CDR3 DNA: TGTGCCAGCAGCCCGGTGGCTAGCGGAACCTACGAGCAGTACTTC
CDR3 protein: CASSPVASGTYEQYF

J gene: TRBJ2-7
clone size: NA
D gene: NA
V gene: TRBV6-5
CDR3 DNA: TGTGCCAGCAGTTACCAGGGTTACGAGCAGTACTTC
CDR3 protein: CASSYQGYEQYF

J gene: TRBJ1-2
clone size: NA
D gene: NA
V gene: TRBV3-1/TRBV3-2
CDR3 DNA: TGTGCCAGCAGCCACCGCATGGAGACTAACTATGGCTACACCTTC
CDR3 protein: CASSHRMETNYGYTF

J gene: TRBJ2-1
clone size: NA
D gene: TRBD2
V gene: TRBV3-1/TRBV3-2
CDR3 DNA: TGTGCCAGCAGCCCGTACCTAGCGGGAGGTTACAATGAGCAGTTCTTC
CDR3 protein: CASSPYLAGGYNEQFF

J gene: TRBJ2-2
clone size: NA
D gene: TRBD1
V gene: TRBV29-1
CDR3 DNA: TGCAGCGTCGAGGTCCGGGACAGGGGGCTCGACGGGGAGCTGTTTTTT
CDR3 protein: CSVEVRDRGLDGELFF

J gene: TRBJ2-7
clone size: NA
D gene: TRBD1
V gene: TRBV3-1/TRBV3-2
CDR3 DNA: TGTGCCAGCAGCCAAGAAGCTGAGACAGGGGCCTACGAGCAGTACTTC
CDR3 protein: CASSQEAETGAYEQYF

J gene: TRBJ1-6
clone size: NA
D gene: NA
V gene: TRBV7-2
CDR3 DNA: TGTGCCAGCAGCTCCACAGAATCCCAGGGGCGTAATTCACCCCTCCACTTT
CDR3 protein: CASSSTESQGRNSPLHF

J gene: TRBJ2-7
clone size: NA
D gene: NA
V gene: TRBV2
CDR3 DNA: TGTGCCAGCATTGCAGGGATAACCTACGAGCAGTACTTC
CDR3 protein: CASIAGITYEQYF